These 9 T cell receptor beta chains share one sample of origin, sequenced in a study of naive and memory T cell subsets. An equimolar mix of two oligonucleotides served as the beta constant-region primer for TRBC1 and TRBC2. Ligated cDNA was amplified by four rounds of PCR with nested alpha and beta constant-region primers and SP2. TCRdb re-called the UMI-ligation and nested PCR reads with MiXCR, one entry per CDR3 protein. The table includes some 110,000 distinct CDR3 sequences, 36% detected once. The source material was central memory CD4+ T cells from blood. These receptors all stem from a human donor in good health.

CDR3 sequence: CSVRIIGGRQGYNEQFF. CDR3 DNA: TGCAGCGTTCGTATCATCGGGGGCCGACAGGGGTACAATGAGCAGTTCTTC. The V call is TRBV29-1, the J call TRBJ2-1, with 8 bases lining up with TRBD1. From germline, CDR1 is SQVTM and CDR2 ANQGSEA. The junction had 16 bases not matched to a gene; V was cut back by 5 bases and J by 4 bases. The CDR3 covers 17 residues.

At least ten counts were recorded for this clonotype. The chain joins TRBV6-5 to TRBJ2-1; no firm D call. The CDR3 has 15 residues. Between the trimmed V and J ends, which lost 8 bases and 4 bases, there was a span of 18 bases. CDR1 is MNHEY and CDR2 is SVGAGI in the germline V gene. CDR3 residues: CASSPYGVGYNEQFF. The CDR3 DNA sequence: TGTGCCAGCTCCCCCTATGGGGTGGGATACAATGAGCAGTTCTTC.

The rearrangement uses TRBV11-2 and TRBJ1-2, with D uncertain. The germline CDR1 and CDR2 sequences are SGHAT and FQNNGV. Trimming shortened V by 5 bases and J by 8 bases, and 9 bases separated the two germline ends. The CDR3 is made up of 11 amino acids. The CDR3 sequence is CASSLRSGYTF. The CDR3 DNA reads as TGTGCCAGCAGCCTTCGGTCGGGCTACACCTTC. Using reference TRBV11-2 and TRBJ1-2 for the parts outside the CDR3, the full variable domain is EAGVAQSPRYKIIEKRQSVAFWCNPISGHATLYWYQQILGQGPKLLIQFQNNGVVDDSQLPKDRFSAERLKGVDSTLKIQPAKLEDSAVYLCASSLRSGYTFGSGTRLTVV.

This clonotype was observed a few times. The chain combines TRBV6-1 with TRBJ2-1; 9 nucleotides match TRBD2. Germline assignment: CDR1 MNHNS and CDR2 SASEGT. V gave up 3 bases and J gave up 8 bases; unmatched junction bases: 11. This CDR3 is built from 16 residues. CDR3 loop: CASSDQPGLAAYEQFF. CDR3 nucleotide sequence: TGTGCCAGCAGTGATCAGCCGGGACTAGCAGCCTATGAGCAGTTCTTC.

Here the CDR3 DNA reads TGTGCCAGCAGCTTGGCCCCGGGGGCCGGCAGGGGGTTGTACAATGAGCAGTTCTTC. Translation gives CASSLAPGAGRGLYNEQFF. This sequence joins TRBV5-5 and TRBJ2-1, with D possibly matching TRBD1 (7 bases). The CDR3 is 19 residues long. In germline, CDR1 is SGHKS, CDR2 YYEKEE (reference sequence). V was clipped by 0 bases and J by 4 bases, with 23 bases between them. The whole variable domain, filled in from reference TRBV5-5 and TRBJ2-1, reads DAGVTQSPTHLIKTRGQQVTLRCSPISGHKSVSWYQQVLGQGPQFIFQYYEKEERGRGNFPDRFSARQFPNYSSELNVNALLLGDSALYLCASSLAPGAGRGLYNEQFFGPGTRLTVL.

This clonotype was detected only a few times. CDR3 DNA: TGCAGTGCCTCCCAGGGGCTCCTGAAGTTCTTC. Translated: CSASQGLLKFF. The genes are TRBV20-1 and TRBJ2-1, with D possibly matching TRBD1 (6 bases). V lost 6 bases and J lost 14, with 17 bases in between. CDR1 DFQATT and CDR2 SNEGSKA come from the germline V gene (reference sequence). The CDR3 covers 11 residues.

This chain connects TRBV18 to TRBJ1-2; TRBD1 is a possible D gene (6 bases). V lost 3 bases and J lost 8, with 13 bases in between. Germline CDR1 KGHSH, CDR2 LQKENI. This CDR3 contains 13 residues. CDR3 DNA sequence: TGTGCCAGCTCACCGGACAGAACTGTAGGCTACACCTTC. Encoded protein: CASSPDRTVGYTF.

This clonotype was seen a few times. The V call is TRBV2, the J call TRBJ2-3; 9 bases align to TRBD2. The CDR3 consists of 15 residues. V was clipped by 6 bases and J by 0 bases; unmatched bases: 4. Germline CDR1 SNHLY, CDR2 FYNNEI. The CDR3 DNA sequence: TGTGCCAGCAGCTCTAGCGGGACGAGCACAGATACGCAGTATTTT. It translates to CASSSSGTSTDTQYF.

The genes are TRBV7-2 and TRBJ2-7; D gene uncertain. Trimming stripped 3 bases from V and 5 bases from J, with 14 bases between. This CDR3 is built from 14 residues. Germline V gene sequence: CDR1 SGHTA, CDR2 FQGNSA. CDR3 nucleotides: TGTGCCAGCAGCTTTCAAACCGGGCTTCACGAGCAGTACTTC. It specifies CASSFQTGLHEQYF.